Shown below are 29 T cell receptor beta chains from a single sample sequenced in a study of blood T cells in healthy people across ages. Next came a second PCR, run for about 7 to 11 cycles, which used a sample-barcoded 5' primer along with a J-beta primer mix. MiXCR, run by TCRdb on the 5' RACE reads, gives a single entry per CDR3 protein. The sample lists about 1.5 million distinct CDR3 sequences; 42% were seen once. Sequencing was carried out using blood. The receptors come from a woman between 18 and 29 years old in good health.

As to this clonotype: Its ends do not fully match the called genes, so a read error is possible. CDR3 residues: CASSLEPFTYTQYF. As DNA, the CDR3 is TGTGCCAGCAGTTTAGAGCCCTTCACATATACGCAGTATTTT. This sequence joins TRBV28 and TRBJ2-3; D not certain. This CDR3 region has 14 residues. Germline V lookup: CDR1 MDHEN, CDR2 SYDVKM. Based on the CDR3 plus reference TRBV28 and TRBJ2-3, the full variable domain is DVKVTQSSRYLVKRTGEKVFLECVQDMDHENMFWYRQDPGLGLRLIYFSYDVKMKEKGDIPEGYSVSREKKERFSLILESASTNQTSMYLCASSLEPFTYTQYFGPGTRLTVL.

The chain uses TRBV20-1 and TRBJ2-1, with 14 bases matching TRBD2. V was clipped by 4 bases and J by 8 bases; unmatched bases: 7. The CDR3 length is 15 residues. Germline V gene lookup returns CDR1 DFQATT and CDR2 SNEGSKA (reference sequence). CDR3 region: CSAMGLAGVIYEQFF. CDR3 sequence (DNA): TGCAGTGCTATGGGACTAGCGGGAGTAATATATGAGCAGTTCTTC.

The chain employs TRBV29-1 and TRBJ2-1; 12 nucleotides line up with TRBD2. The better agreement between TRBJ2-7 and the DNA end casts doubt on the J call. Germline V gives CDR1 SQVTM, CDR2 ANQGSEA. The CDR3 has 14 residues. The DNA of the CDR3 is TGCAGCGTTTCGACTAGCGGGAGTGGAAATGAGCAGTACTTC. This encodes CSVSTSGSGNEQYF.

This chain links TRBV12-3 or TRBV12-4 with TRBJ2-5; 13 bases are a match to TRBD2. The trim removed 6 bases at V and 5 bases at J, leaving 18 bases unmatched. The CDR3 is made up of 19 amino acids. In DNA form, the CDR3 reads TGTGCCAGCAGCTTACGAAGCCCCGGACTAGCGGGAGCGGGGGAGACCCAGTACTTC. It specifies CASSLRSPGLAGAGETQYF.

The chain is built from TRBV3-1 and TRBJ2-3; D not resolved. The CDR3 is 12 amino acids. Germline CDR1 and CDR2: LGHDT and YNNKEL (reference sequence). CDR3 sequence reads: CVAGHPTDTQYF. CDR3 bases: TGTGTCGCCGGTCACCCCACAGATACGCAGTATTTT.

This clonotype turned up a few times. The gene calls are TRBV5-1 and TRBJ2-5; D is ambiguous. This CDR3 contains 15 residues. The germline V and J ends were trimmed by 0 bases and 5 bases, with 14 bases remaining between them. From germline, CDR1 is SGHRS and CDR2 YFSETQ. CDR3 sequence (DNA): TGCGCCAGCAGCTTGGGGCAGGCCCTCGGTGAGACCCAGTACTTC. Translating gives CASSLGQALGETQYF.

V usage is TRBV5-1 and J usage is TRBJ2-4; 13 bases match TRBD2. Matching the DNA end better, TRBJ2-7 makes the J call doubtful. This CDR3 contains 17 residues. CDR1 is SGHRS, CDR2 YFSETQ, per germline. CDR3 DNA sequence: TGCGCCAGCAGCTCGACTAGCGGGAGGAGGGGTACCTACGAGCAGTACTTC. It is translated as CASSSTSGRRGTYEQYF.

In this sample, this clonotype turned up a few times. The rearrangement uses TRBV11-3 and TRBJ2-1, with 10 bases that match TRBD2. This CDR3 region has 16 residues. V dropped 1 base and J dropped 8; count of bases not matched to a gene: 8. In germline, CDR1 is SGHNT, CDR2 YENEEA. The CDR3 here is CASSLVLASGSDEQFF. The CDR3 DNA reads as TGTGCCAGCAGCTTAGTTCTGGCTAGCGGGAGCGATGAGCAGTTCTTC.

This chain connects TRBV30 to TRBJ2-1; 9 nucleotides align to TRBD2. This CDR3 is 15 amino acids long. The germline CDR1 and CDR2 sequences are GTSNPN and SVGIG (reference sequence). The J segment lost 7 bases and the V segment lost 4 bases, leaving 11 bases of the junction unmatched. The CDR3, as DNA: TGTGCCTGGAAACGGGAGGGACTAGCTATTAATGAGCAGTTCTTC. Its translation is CAWKREGLAINEQFF.

The chain combines TRBV27 with TRBJ2-5, with TRBD1 identical over 9 bases. Trimming at V came to 5 bases and at J to 11 bases, leaving 15 bases not matched to a gene. The CDR3 length is 15 residues. In germline, CDR1 is MNHEY, CDR2 SMNVEV (reference sequence). The CDR3 DNA reads TGTGCCAGCAGTGTTGGGACAGGGTTAAGTCAGGAGCAGTACTTC. Its translation: CASSVGTGLSQEQYF.

CDR3 loop: CATTIGRDLLKNIQYF. The CDR3 DNA sequence: TGTGCCACGACAATTGGGCGGGACCTCCTCAAAAACATTCAGTACTTC. This rearrangement joins TRBV10-3 to TRBJ2-4, with D possibly matching TRBD2 (6 bases). Trimming stripped 10 bases from V and 3 bases from J, with 22 bases between. CDR1 is ENHRY and CDR2 is SYGVKD in the germline V gene. The CDR3 covers 16 residues.

The chain is built from TRBV20-1 and TRBJ1-5; D is unclear. Deletions cut 5 bases from V and 5 bases from J, with 10 bases between. Germline V gene sequence: CDR1 DFQATT, CDR2 SNEGSKA (reference sequence). The CDR3 runs 12 residues. The CDR3 DNA sequence: TGCAGTGCTTTTTCAAACGATCAGCCCCAGCATTTT. Translating gives CSAFSNDQPQHF.

The chain links TRBV5-1 to TRBJ2-1; 7 nucleotides agree with TRBD2. CDR1 is SGHRS, CDR2 YFSETQ, per germline. This CDR3 is built from 14 residues. J lost 6 bases, V lost 1 base, and 4 bases had no gene match. The CDR3 protein is CASSLSSGSNEQFF. CDR3 nucleotide sequence: TGCGCCAGCAGCTTGTCTAGCGGTTCCAATGAGCAGTTCTTC.

The rearrangement links TRBV20-1 to TRBJ1-5, with 9 bases lining up with TRBD1. The CDR3 has 15 residues. Germline lookup yields CDR1 DFQATT and CDR2 SNEGSKA (reference sequence). Trimming took 5 bases from V and 3 from J; bases not matched to a gene: 8. The CDR3 reads CSAYTGGWDNQPQHF. The DNA for the CDR3 is TGCAGTGCTTATACAGGGGGCTGGGACAATCAGCCCCAGCATTTT.

The genes are TRBV20-1 and TRBJ1-1, with D possibly TRBD1 on 5 matching bases. The germline V gene has CDR1 DFQATT and CDR2 SNEGSKA (reference sequence). This CDR3 is built from 13 residues. The DNA of the CDR3 is TGCGGATTCCGGGACCTAAAGAACACTGAAGCTTTCTTT. Its protein is CGFRDLKNTEAFF.

The chain uses TRBV19 and TRBJ2-7; weak D call: TRBD1 (5 bases). Germline values: CDR1 LNHDA, CDR2 SQIVND (reference sequence). The V gene lost 7 bases and the J gene lost 0 bases, with 13 bases spanning the gap. The CDR3 has 14 residues. The CDR3 protein is CASKLTGNSYEQYF. DNA of the CDR3: TGTGCCAGTAAGCTAACAGGAAACTCCTACGAGCAGTACTTC.

Written as DNA, the CDR3 is TGTGCCACCAGTGCCGCCAACTCCTCATCCGGGCTGAGCATTCAGTACTTC. This sequence encodes CATSAANSSSGLSIQYF. This chain uses TRBV24-1 with TRBJ2-5; no firm D call. Matching the DNA end better, TRBJ2-4 makes the J call doubtful. Germline loops: CDR1 KGHDR, CDR2 SFDVKD. The CDR3 covers 17 residues.

This chain joins TRBV9 and TRBJ1-4, with TRBD1 matching 10 bases. The CDR3 length is 15 residues. Trimming at V came to 0 bases and at J to 8 bases, leaving 4 bases not matched to a gene. Germline assignment: CDR1 SGDLS and CDR2 YYNGEE. CDR3 DNA sequence: TGTGCCAGCAGCGTAGATGGGACAGGGGAAGAAAAACTGTTTTTT. Translation gives CASSVDGTGEEKLFF.

This clonotype has only a few counts. The rearrangement links TRBV20-1 to TRBJ2-1, with 11 nucleotides matching TRBD2. CDR1 DFQATT and CDR2 SNEGSKA come from the germline V gene (reference sequence). The CDR3 runs 14 residues. V gave up 8 bases and J gave up 6 bases; unmatched junction bases: 9. Written as DNA, the CDR3 is TGCAGTTCCTTGACTAGCGGGAAAGGCAATGAGCAGTTCTTC. Its translation: CSSLTSGKGNEQFF.

The CDR3 region has the DNA TGTGCCAGCAGCCAAACCGGGGCTAGCGGGGTGTACAATGAGCAGTTCTTC. It specifies CASSQTGASGVYNEQFF. The chain carries TRBV4-2 and TRBJ2-1, with 9 bases that match TRBD2. CDR3 size: 17 residues. Losses at the gene ends were 2 bases for V and 4 bases for J; bases not matched to a gene: 9. Germline V CDR1 and CDR2: LGHNA, YNFKEQ.

The rearrangement uses TRBV20-1 and TRBJ1-5; no definite D call. There are 13 residues in the CDR3. V lost 8 bases, J lost 0 bases, and 11 bases lay in between. Germline V lookup: CDR1 DFQATT, CDR2 SNEGSKA (reference sequence). CDR3 amino acids: CSSKGDSNQPQHF. In nucleotides, the CDR3 is TGCAGTAGCAAGGGAGATAGCAATCAGCCCCAGCATTTT.

The V gene is TRBV6-5, the J gene TRBJ2-3; 7 bases match TRBD2. Germline CDR1 is MNHEY and CDR2 is SVGAGI. The CDR3 is 18 residues long. The V and J ends lost 2 bases and 2 bases, in that order; junction bases with no gene match: 13. The CDR3 DNA follows: TGTGCCAGCAGTTACGGGACCCCTAGCGGACCATTCACAGATACGCAGTATTTT. Translation gives CASSYGTPSGPFTDTQYF.

V and J are TRBV5-1 and TRBJ1-6; 9 nucleotides match TRBD1. Germline CDR1 reads SGHRS; CDR2 reads YFSETQ. With V trimmed by 3 bases and J by 18 bases, 16 bases remained unmatched. This CDR3 contains 15 residues. CDR3 residues: CASSWTGAYNSPPHF. The CDR3 DNA is TGCGCCAGCAGCTGGACAGGGGCCTATAATTCACCTCCCCACTTT.

V gene TRBV2 combines with J gene TRBJ2-1, with 7 bases matching TRBD1. Per the germline V gene, CDR1 is SNHLY and CDR2 is FYNNEI. Unmatched junction bases numbered 4, after V lost 2 bases and J lost 6 bases. The CDR3 is made up of 14 amino acids. The CDR3 loop reads CASSERDSPNEQFF. The CDR3 DNA is TGTGCCAGCAGTGAAAGGGACAGCCCCAATGAGCAGTTCTTC.

As for this clonotype: A junction boundary mismatches the germline segment, possibly from a read error. This sequence joins TRBV7-7 and TRBJ2-1; D not resolved. The germline V gene encodes CDR1 SSHAT and CDR2 FNYEAQ (reference sequence). The length of the CDR3 is 13 residues. The CDR3 DNA is TGTGCTAGCAGTTTTGCTAGGACCAATGAGCAGTTCTTC. It codes for CASSFARTNEQFF.

This rearrangement joins TRBV15 to TRBJ1-5, with TRBD1 identical over 7 bases. The CDR3 runs to 16 residues. V was clipped by 6 bases and J by 4 bases; unmatched bases: 12. Germline values: CDR1 LNHNV, CDR2 YYDKDF (reference sequence). CDR3 sequence: CATRLEMTGTNQPQHF. CDR3 DNA sequence: TGTGCCACCAGGCTAGAGATGACAGGGACTAATCAGCCCCAGCATTTT. The full variable domain, in which reference TRBV15 and TRBJ1-5 provide the parts outside the CDR3, is DAMVIQNPRYQVTQFGKPVTLSCSQTLNHNVMYWYQQKSSQAPKLLFHYYDKDFNNEADTPDNFQSRRPNTSFCFLDIRSPGLGDTAMYLCATRLEMTGTNQPQHFGDGTRLSIL.

This clonotype has only a few counts. This chain links TRBV24-1 with TRBJ2-5; 7 nucleotides align to TRBD1. The J segment lost 2 bases and the V segment lost 3 bases, leaving 11 bases of the junction unmatched. Germline CDR1 KGHDR, CDR2 SFDVKD. CDR3 length: 17 residues. The DNA for the CDR3 is TGTGCCACCAGTGATCTCGGTGGGACAGACGCTCAAGAGACCCAGTACTTC. The encoded protein is CATSDLGGTDAQETQYF.

Written as DNA, the CDR3 is TGTGCCAGCACCGTACTAGCGGGGTTGGATACGCAGTATTTT. It translates to CASTVLAGLDTQYF. V usage is TRBV12-3 or TRBV12-4 and J usage is TRBJ2-3; the match to TRBD2 covers 10 bases. There are 14 residues in the CDR3. V was pared by 7 bases and J by 6 bases, with 7 bases of the junction left unmatched.

The V gene is TRBV6-1, the J gene TRBJ2-3; 16 bases are shared with TRBD2. CDR3 length: 16 amino acids. The V segment lost 9 bases and the J segment 0 bases; nucleotides outside the gene matches: 3. Germline assignment: CDR1 MNHNS and CDR2 SASEGT. CDR3 residues: CARGLAGGSSTDTQYF. For the CDR3, the DNA is TGTGCCAGGGGACTAGCGGGGGGGTCTAGCACAGATACGCAGTATTTT.